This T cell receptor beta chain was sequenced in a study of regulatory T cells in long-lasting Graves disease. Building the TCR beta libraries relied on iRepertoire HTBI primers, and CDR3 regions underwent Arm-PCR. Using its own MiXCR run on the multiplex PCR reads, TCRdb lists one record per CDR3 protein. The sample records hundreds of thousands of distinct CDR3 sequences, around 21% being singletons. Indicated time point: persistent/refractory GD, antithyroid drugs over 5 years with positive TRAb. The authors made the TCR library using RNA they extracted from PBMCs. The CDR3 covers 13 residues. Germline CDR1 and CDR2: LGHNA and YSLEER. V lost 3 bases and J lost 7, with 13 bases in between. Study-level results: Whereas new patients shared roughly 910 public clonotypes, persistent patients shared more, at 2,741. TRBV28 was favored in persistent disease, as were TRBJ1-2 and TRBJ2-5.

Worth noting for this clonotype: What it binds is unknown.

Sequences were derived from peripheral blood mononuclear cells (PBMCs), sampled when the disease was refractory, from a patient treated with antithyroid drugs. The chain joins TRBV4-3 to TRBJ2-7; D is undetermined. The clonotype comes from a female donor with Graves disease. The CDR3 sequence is CASSQEILTEQYF. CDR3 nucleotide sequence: TGCGCCAGCAGCCAGGAGATATTGACAGAGCAGTACTTC.